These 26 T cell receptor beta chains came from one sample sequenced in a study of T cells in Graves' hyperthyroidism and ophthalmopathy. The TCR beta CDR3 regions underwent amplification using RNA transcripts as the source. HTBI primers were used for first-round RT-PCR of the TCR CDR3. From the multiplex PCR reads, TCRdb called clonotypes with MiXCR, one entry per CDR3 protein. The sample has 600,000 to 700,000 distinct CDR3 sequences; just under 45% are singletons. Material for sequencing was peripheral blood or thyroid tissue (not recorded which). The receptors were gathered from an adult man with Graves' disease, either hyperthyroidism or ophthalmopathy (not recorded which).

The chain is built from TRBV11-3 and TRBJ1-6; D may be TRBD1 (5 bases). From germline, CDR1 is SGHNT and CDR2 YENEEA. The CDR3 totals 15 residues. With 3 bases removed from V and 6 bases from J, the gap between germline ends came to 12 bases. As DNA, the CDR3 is TGTGCCAGCAGCTTTGAGGCAGGGACTAATTCACCCCTCCACTTT. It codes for CASSFEAGTNSPLHF.

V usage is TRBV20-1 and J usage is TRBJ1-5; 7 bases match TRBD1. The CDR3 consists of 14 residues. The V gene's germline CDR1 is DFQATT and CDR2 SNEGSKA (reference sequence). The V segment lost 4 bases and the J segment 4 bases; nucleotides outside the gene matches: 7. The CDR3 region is CSAISRQGNQPQHF. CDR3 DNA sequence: TGCAGTGCTATTAGCCGACAGGGTAATCAGCCCCAGCATTTT.

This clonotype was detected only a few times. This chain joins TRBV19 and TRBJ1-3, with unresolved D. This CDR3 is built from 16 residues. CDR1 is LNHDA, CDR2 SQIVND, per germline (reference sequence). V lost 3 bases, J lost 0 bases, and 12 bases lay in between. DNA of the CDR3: TGTGCCAGTAGTATTATCGGGTTCCCCTCTGGAAACACCATATATTTT. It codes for CASSIIGFPSGNTIYF.

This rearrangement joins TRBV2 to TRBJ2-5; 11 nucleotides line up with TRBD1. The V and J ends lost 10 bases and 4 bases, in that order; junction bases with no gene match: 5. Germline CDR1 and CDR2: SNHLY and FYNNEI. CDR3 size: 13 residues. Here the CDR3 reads CATRTGGAETQYF. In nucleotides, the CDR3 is TGTGCCACCAGGACAGGGGGCGCAGAGACCCAGTACTTC.

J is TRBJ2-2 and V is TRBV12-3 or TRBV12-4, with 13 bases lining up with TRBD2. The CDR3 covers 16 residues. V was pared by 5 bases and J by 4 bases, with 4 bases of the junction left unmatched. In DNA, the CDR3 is TGTGCCAGCAGTCCCCGGACTAGCGGGAGCACCGGGGAGCTGTTTTTT. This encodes CASSPRTSGSTGELFF.

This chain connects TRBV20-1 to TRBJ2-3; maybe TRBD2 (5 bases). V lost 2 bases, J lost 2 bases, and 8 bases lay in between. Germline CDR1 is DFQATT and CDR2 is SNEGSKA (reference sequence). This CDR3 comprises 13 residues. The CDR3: CSARRGITDTQYF. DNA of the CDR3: TGCAGTGCTAGACGGGGAATCACAGATACGCAGTATTTT.

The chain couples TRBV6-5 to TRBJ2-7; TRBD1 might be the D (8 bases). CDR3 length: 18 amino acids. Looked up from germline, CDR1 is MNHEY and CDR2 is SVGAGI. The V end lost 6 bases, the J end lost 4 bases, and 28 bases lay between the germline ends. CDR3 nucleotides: TGTGCCAGCAGCCCCGGACAGGGTGCGGCGGGAGACGGTTACGAGCAGTACTTC. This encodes CASSPGQGAAGDGYEQYF.

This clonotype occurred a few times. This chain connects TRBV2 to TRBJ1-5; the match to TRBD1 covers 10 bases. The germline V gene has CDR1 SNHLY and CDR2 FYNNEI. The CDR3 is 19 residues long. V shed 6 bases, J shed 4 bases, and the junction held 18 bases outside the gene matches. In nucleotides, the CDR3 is TGTGCCAGCAGCCTCCGGGACAGGGGAGGGGAGGCAAAAAATCAGCCCCAGCATTTT. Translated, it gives CASSLRDRGGEAKNQPQHF.

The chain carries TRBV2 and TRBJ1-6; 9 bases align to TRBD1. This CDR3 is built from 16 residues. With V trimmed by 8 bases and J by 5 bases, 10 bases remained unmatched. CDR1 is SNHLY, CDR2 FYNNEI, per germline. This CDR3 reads CASVDAGQGNNSPLHF. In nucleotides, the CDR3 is TGTGCCAGCGTTGACGCCGGACAGGGGAATAATTCACCCCTCCACTTT. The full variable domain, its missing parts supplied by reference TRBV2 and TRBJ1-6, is EPEVTQTPSHQVTQMGQEVILRCVPISNHLYFYWYRQILGQKVEFLVSFYNNEISEKSEIFDDQFSVERPDGSNFTLKIRSTKLEDSAMYFCASVDAGQGNNSPLHFGNGTRLTVT.

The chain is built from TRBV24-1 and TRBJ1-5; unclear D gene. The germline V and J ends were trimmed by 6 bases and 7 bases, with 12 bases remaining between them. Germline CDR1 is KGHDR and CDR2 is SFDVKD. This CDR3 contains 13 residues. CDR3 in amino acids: CATSSTVRQPQHF. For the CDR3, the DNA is TGTGCCACCAGTAGTACCGTTCGGCAGCCCCAGCATTTT.

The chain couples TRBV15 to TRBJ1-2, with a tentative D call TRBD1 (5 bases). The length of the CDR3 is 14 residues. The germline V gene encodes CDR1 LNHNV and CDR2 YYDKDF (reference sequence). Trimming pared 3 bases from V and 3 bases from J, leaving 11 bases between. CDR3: CATSSEGWDYGYTF. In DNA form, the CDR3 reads TGTGCCACCAGCAGCGAGGGGTGGGACTATGGCTACACCTTC.

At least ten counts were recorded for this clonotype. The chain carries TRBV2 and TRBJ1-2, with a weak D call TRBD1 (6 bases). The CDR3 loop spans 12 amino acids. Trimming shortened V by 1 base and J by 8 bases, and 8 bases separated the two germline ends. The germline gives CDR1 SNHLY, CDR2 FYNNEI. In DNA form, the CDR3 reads TGTGCCAGCAGTGAAGAGGGGGACGGCTACACCTTC. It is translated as CASSEEGDGYTF. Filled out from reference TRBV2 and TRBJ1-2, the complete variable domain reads EPEVTQTPSHQVTQMGQEVILRCVPISNHLYFYWYRQILGQKVEFLVSFYNNEISEKSEIFDDQFSVERPDGSNFTLKIRSTKLEDSAMYFCASSEEGDGYTFGSGTRLTVV.

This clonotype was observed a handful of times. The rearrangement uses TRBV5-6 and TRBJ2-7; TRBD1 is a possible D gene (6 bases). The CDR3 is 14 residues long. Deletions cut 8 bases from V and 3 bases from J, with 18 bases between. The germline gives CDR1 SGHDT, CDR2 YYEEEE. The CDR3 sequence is CASEKGPGVYEQYF. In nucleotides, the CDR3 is TGTGCCAGTGAAAAAGGGCCAGGGGTCTACGAGCAGTACTTC. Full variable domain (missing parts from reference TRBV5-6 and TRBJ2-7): DAGVTQSPTHLIKTRGQQVTLRCSPKSGHDTVSWYQQALGQGPQFIFQYYEEEERQRGNFPDRFSGHQFPNYSSELNVNALLLGDSALYLCASEKGPGVYEQYFGPGTRLTVT.

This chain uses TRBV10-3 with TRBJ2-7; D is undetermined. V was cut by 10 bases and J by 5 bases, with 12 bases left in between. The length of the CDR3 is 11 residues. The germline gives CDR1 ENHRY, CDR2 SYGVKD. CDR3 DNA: TGTGCCAGTAGTGCTCGGAACGAGCAGTACTTC. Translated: CASSARNEQYF.

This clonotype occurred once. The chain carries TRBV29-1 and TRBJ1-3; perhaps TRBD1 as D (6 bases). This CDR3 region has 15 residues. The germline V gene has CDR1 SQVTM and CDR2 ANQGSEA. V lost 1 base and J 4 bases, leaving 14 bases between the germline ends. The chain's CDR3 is CSVEGGRGGGNTIYF. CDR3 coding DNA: TGCAGCGTTGAAGGGGGGCGGGGGGGAGGAAACACCATATATTTT.

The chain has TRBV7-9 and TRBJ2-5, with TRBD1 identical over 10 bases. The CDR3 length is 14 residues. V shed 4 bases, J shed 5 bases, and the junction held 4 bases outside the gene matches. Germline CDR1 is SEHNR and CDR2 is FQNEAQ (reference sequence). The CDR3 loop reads CASSWDRGLETQYF. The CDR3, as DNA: TGTGCCAGCAGCTGGGACAGGGGACTGGAGACCCAGTACTTC. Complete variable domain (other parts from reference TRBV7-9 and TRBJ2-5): DTGVSQNPRHKITKRGQNVTFRCDPISEHNRLYWYRQTLGQGPEFLTYFQNEAQLEKSRLLSDRFSAERPKGSFSTLEIQRTEQGDSAMYLCASSWDRGLETQYFGPGTRLLVL.

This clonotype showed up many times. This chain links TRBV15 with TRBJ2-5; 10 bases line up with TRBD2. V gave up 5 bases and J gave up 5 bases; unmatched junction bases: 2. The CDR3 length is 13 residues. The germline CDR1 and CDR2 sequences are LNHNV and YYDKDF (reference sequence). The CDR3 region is CATSAGLAETQYF. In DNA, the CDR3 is TGTGCCACCAGCGCGGGACTAGCGGAGACCCAGTACTTC.

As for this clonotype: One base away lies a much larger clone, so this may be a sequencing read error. CDR3 DNA sequence: TGTGCCATCAATGAGTCCCGTGGCTACACCTTC. Its protein product is CAINESRGYTF. This chain connects TRBV10-3 to TRBJ1-2, with D hard to call. This CDR3 is built from 11 residues. Germline CDR1 ENHRY, CDR2 SYGVKD.

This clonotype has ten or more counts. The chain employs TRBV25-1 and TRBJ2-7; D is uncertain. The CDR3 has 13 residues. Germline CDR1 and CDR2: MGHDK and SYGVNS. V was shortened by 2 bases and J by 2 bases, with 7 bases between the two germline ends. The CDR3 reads CASSESGTYEQYF. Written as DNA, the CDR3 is TGTGCCAGCAGTGAAAGTGGCACCTACGAGCAGTACTTC.

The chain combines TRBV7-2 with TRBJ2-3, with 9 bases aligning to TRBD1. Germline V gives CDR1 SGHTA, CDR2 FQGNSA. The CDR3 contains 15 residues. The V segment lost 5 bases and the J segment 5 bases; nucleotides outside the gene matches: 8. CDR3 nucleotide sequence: TGTGCCAGCAGCCTAAACAGGGGGCGGATAGATACGCAGTATTTT. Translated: CASSLNRGRIDTQYF.

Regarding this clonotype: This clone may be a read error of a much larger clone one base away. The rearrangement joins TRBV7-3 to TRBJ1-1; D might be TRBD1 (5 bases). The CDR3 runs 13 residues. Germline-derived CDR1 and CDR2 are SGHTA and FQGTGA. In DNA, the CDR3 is TGTGCCAGCAGCTTATCGGGGCTCACTGAAGCTCTCTTT. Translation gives CASSLSGLTEALF.

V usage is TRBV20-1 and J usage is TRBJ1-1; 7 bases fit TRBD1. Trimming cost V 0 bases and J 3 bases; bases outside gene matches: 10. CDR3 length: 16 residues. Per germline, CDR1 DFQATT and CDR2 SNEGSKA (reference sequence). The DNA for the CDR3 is TGCAGTGCTAGAGATCTTCAGGGGGAGAGCGACACTGAAGCTTTCTTT. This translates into CSARDLQGESDTEAFF.

The CDR3, as DNA: TGTGCCAGCGGGAGACGGGTGGGCAGGGGGCGAGCTTATTCACCCCTCCACTTT. The encoded protein is CASGRRVGRGRAYSPLHF. The chain is built from TRBV7-8 and TRBJ1-6; 8 bases are shared with TRBD1. The trim removed 8 bases at V and 8 bases at J, leaving 20 bases unmatched. Germline V gene sequence: CDR1 SGHVS, CDR2 FQNEAQ. The CDR3 length is 18 residues. The full variable domain, in which reference TRBV7-8 and TRBJ1-6 provide the parts outside the CDR3, is GAGVSQSPRYKVAKRGQDVALRCDPISGHVSLFWYQQALGQGPEFLTYFQNEAQLDKSGLPSDRFFAERPEGSVSTLKIQRTQQEDSAVYLCASGRRVGRGRAYSPLHFGNGTRLTVT.

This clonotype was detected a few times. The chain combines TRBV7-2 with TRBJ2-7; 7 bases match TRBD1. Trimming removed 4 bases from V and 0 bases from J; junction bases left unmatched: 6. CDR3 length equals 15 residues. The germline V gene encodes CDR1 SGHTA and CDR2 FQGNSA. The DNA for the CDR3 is TGTGCCAGCAGCTCAAAGGGACAGAACTCCTACGAGCAGTACTTC. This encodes CASSSKGQNSYEQYF.

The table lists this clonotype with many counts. This CDR3 is CASSSGTGDNSPLHF. The CDR3 DNA reads TGTGCCAGCAGCTCTGGGACAGGCGATAATTCACCCCTCCACTTT. The V and J genes are TRBV7-9 and TRBJ1-6, with 8 positions matching TRBD1. CDR3 size: 15 residues. Trimming cost V 4 bases and J 5 bases; bases outside gene matches: 4. The germline gives CDR1 SEHNR, CDR2 FQNEAQ (reference sequence). The full variable domain, its missing parts supplied by reference TRBV7-9 and TRBJ1-6, is DTGVSQNPRHKITKRGQNVTFRCDPISEHNRLYWYRQTLGQGPEFLTYFQNEAQLEKSRLLSDRFSAERPKGSFSTLEIQRTEQGDSAMYLCASSSGTGDNSPLHFGNGTRLTVT.

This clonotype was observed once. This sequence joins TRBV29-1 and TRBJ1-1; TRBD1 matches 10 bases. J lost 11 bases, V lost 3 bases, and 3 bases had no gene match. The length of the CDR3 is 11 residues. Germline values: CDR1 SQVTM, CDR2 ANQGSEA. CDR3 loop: CSVDGQGGAFF. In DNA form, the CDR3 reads TGCAGCGTTGACGGACAGGGGGGTGCTTTCTTT.